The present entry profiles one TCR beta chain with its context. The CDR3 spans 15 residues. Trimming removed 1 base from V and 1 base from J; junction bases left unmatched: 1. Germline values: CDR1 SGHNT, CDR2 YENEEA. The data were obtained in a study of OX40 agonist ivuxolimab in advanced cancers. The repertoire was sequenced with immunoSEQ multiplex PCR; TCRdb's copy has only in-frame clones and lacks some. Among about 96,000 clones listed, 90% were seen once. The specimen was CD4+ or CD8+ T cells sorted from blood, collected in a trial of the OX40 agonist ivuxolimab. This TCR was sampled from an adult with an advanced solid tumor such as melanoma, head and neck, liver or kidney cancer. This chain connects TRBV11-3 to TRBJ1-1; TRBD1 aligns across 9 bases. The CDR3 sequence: CASSLGGQGNTEAFF. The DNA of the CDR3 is TGTGCCAGCAGCTTAGGGGGACAGGGGAACACTGAAGCTTTCTTT. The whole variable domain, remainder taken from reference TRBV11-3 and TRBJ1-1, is EAGVVQSPRYKIIEKKQPVAFWCNPISGHNTLYWYLQNLGQGPELLIRYENEEAVDDSQLPKDRFSAERLKGVDSTLKIQPAELGDSAVYLCASSLGGQGNTEAFFGQGTRLTVV.